A single sample gave rise to the 30 T cell receptor beta chains below, sequenced in a study of T cells in Graves' hyperthyroidism and ophthalmopathy. Regions amplified from RNA transcripts were the TCR beta CDR3 regions. An initial round of RT-PCR targeting the TCR CDR3 relied on the HTBI primer set. TCRdb reprocessed the multiplex PCR reads with MiXCR, giving one entry per CDR3 protein. Of about 640,000 distinct CDR3 sequences listed, about 45% are singletons. The sequenced sample was peripheral blood or thyroid tissue (not recorded which). These receptors all come from an adult man with Graves' disease, either hyperthyroidism or ophthalmopathy (not recorded which).

The chain joins TRBV29-1 to TRBJ2-6, with 9 bases matching TRBD1. V dropped 7 bases and J dropped 2; count of bases not matched to a gene: 6. Germline lookup yields CDR1 SQVTM and CDR2 ANQGSEA. The CDR3 spans 15 residues. CDR3 sequence: CSAGTGGTGANVLTF. In DNA, the CDR3 is TGCAGCGCTGGAACAGGGGGCACTGGGGCCAACGTCCTGACTTTC.

This clonotype has just a few counts. The chain employs TRBV20-1 and TRBJ2-7; tentatively, D is TRBD1 (5 bases). The CDR3 loop spans 15 amino acids. Trimming removed 0 bases at V and 0 bases at J, with 12 bases between. The germline V gene has CDR1 DFQATT and CDR2 SNEGSKA (reference sequence). CDR3 sequence: CSARDGAAPSYEQYF. CDR3 sequence (DNA): TGCAGTGCTAGAGATGGGGCAGCCCCCTCCTACGAGCAGTACTTC.

The chain links TRBV20-1 to TRBJ1-5; perhaps TRBD1 as D (5 bases). The CDR3 is made up of 11 amino acids. From germline, CDR1 is DFQATT and CDR2 SNEGSKA (reference sequence). DNA of the CDR3: TGCAGCGTAGACCCTCCGGGGGCCCAGCATTTT. Protein: CSVDPPGAQHF.

The rearrangement uses TRBV25-1 and TRBJ1-2; 8 nucleotides match TRBD1. There are 13 residues in the CDR3. Germline-derived CDR1 and CDR2 are MGHDK and SYGVNS. V lost 8 bases and J lost 3; bases outside the gene matches: 5. The CDR3 loop is CASWTGNYYGYTF. The CDR3 DNA reads TGTGCCAGCTGGACAGGGAACTACTATGGCTACACCTTC.

A few counts support this clonotype. Sequence at one end of the junction differs from germline and may be a read error. The chain has TRBV7-3 and TRBJ2-7, with D possibly being TRBD2 (6 bases). Germline V gene sequence: CDR1 SGHTA, CDR2 FQGTGA. The CDR3 sequence is 13 residues long. Here the CDR3 DNA reads TGTGCCAGCAGCGTAACGATGGGGGGCGAGCAGTACTTC. Protein sequence: CASSVTMGGEQYF.

The rearrangement joins TRBV7-2 to TRBJ1-2; 8 bases fit TRBD1. CDR1 SGHTA and CDR2 FQGNSA come from the germline V gene. CDR3 length: 13 amino acids. The V and J ends lost 5 bases and 8 bases, in that order; junction bases with no gene match: 7. CDR3 amino acids: CASSGTGLSGYTF. The CDR3 DNA sequence: TGTGCCAGCAGCGGGACAGGCCTAAGCGGCTACACCTTC.

A note on this clonotype: The final CDR3 position lacks the conserved phenylalanine or tryptophan, pointing to a likely read error. The chain joins TRBV7-6 to TRBJ1-6; D is uncertain. The CDR3 is made up of 13 amino acids. V was pared by 6 bases and J by 4 bases, with 7 bases between. Germline assignment: CDR1 SGHVS and CDR2 FNYEAQ. CDR3 sequence: CASSFNYNSPLHS. The CDR3 coding sequence is TGTGCCAGCAGTTTTAATTATAATTCACCCCTCCACTCT.

The chain combines TRBV2 with TRBJ1-4; TRBD1 might be the D (5 bases). From germline, CDR1 is SNHLY and CDR2 FYNNEI. The CDR3 consists of 16 residues. V was cut by 3 bases and J by 2 bases, with 13 bases left in between. The CDR3 loop is CASSEWRDSTNEKLFF. The CDR3 DNA follows: TGTGCCAGCAGTGAGTGGAGGGACTCCACTAATGAAAAACTGTTTTTT.

V and J are TRBV5-1 and TRBJ1-2; TRBD1 aligns across 7 bases. Germline V gene lookup returns CDR1 SGHRS and CDR2 YFSETQ. V lost 7 bases and J lost 2; bases outside the gene matches: 11. CDR3 length: 15 amino acids. The CDR3 reads CASGYIGTENYGYTF. CDR3 DNA sequence: TGCGCCAGCGGCTACATCGGGACAGAAAACTATGGCTACACCTTC.

This clonotype was found once. The junction does not match germline at one end; this may be a read error. The chain uses TRBV10-3 and TRBJ1-4, with D possibly TRBD1 on 6 matching bases. The CDR3 length is 17 residues. Germline V gene lookup returns CDR1 ENHRY and CDR2 SYGVKD. The CDR3 protein is CASSEGQGTPGVEKLFF. CDR3 nucleotides: TGTGCCAGCAGTGAGGGGCAGGGGACGCCTGGAGTGGAAAAACTGTTTTTT.

This clonotype appeared a few times. A single base separates this from a much larger clone, so it may be a read error. V is TRBV25-1 and J is TRBJ2-2; TRBD2 matches at 8 bases. CDR3 size: 12 residues. The V and J ends lost 10 bases and 7 bases, in that order; junction bases with no gene match: 5. From germline, CDR1 is MGHDK and CDR2 SYGVNS. DNA of the CDR3: TGTGCCACGGGACTAGTTGTCGGGGAGCTGTTTTTT. This translates into CATGLVVGELFF.

This clonotype was observed many times. V usage is TRBV24-1 and J usage is TRBJ1-5; weak D call: TRBD1 (5 bases). The germline CDR1 and CDR2 sequences are KGHDR and SFDVKD. The CDR3 contains 14 residues. V dropped 5 bases and J dropped 5 bases, with 12 bases sitting between them. The CDR3 DNA sequence: TGTGCCACCAGTGTGGGAGGGGTGGATCAGCCCCAGCATTTT. Protein: CATSVGGVDQPQHF.

The V and J genes are TRBV6-6 and TRBJ2-6; 8 bases are shared with TRBD1. The CDR3 extends over 18 amino acids. The germline V gene encodes CDR1 MNHNY and CDR2 SVGAGI (reference sequence). The ends lost 5 bases at V and 0 bases at J; junction bases unmatched: 9. The CDR3 sequence: CASSDRGQGASGANVLTF. CDR3 in DNA: TGTGCCAGCAGTGACCGAGGACAGGGAGCCTCTGGGGCCAACGTCCTGACTTTC.

The chain links TRBV29-1 to TRBJ1-3; a possible D gene is TRBD1 (6 bases). The CDR3 runs to 13 residues. The germline V gene has CDR1 SQVTM and CDR2 ANQGSEA. The CDR3 DNA follows: TGCAGACGAGACAGGCAGTCTGGAAACACCATATATTTT. Amino acids: CRRDRQSGNTIYF.

Regarding this clonotype: Given the absence of the conserved phenylalanine or tryptophan at the CDR3 end, a read error is likely. It is unclear where the CDR3 begins or ends on the DNA, so no DNA is shown, and the CDR3 is as TCRdb lists it. V usage is TRBV15 and J usage is TRBJ1-6. Counting both end residues, the CDR3 totals 8 amino acids. Germline V gene data show CDR1 as LNHNV and CDR2 as YYDKDF (reference sequence). This CDR3 is CATSRDES.

The rearrangement uses TRBV20-1 and TRBJ2-7; 9 bases align to TRBD1. V lost 7 bases, J lost 0 bases, and 4 bases stayed unmatched. In germline, CDR1 is DFQATT, CDR2 SNEGSKA (reference sequence). CDR3 length: 13 amino acids. CDR3 nucleotides: TGCAGTGGGTTGGACAGGGGCTCCTACGAGCAGTACTTC. It codes for CSGLDRGSYEQYF.

In its sample, this clonotype was seen once. One end of the junction fails to match germline, which may point to a read error. The genes are TRBV2 and TRBJ1-2, with a possible D match to TRBD1 (5 bases). Germline V CDR1 and CDR2: SNHLY, FYNNEI. The CDR3 length is 12 residues. The DNA for the CDR3 is TGTGCCAGCAGTGCCTACGGGACCCAGGCAAGTTTC. This sequence encodes CASSAYGTQASF.

This clonotype was recorded at least ten times. The chain has TRBV19 and TRBJ2-7; possibly TRBD1 for D (6 bases). The CDR3 length is 12 residues. Trimming took 6 bases from V and 2 from J, leaving 8 bases between them. Germline V CDR1 and CDR2: LNHDA, SQIVND (reference sequence). The DNA for the CDR3 is TGTGCCAGTAGCGGGACACCCTACGAGCAGTACTTC. Protein product: CASSGTPYEQYF.

This clonotype was seen many times. This sequence joins TRBV9 and TRBJ2-7; TRBD1 matches at 7 bases. After removal of 2 bases from V and 2 bases from J, the junction contained 4 bases not matched to a gene. The germline V gene encodes CDR1 SGDLS and CDR2 YYNGEE. This CDR3 is built from 14 residues. CDR3 region: CASSVGQTTYEQYF. The CDR3 DNA follows: TGTGCCAGCAGCGTGGGACAGACTACCTACGAGCAGTACTTC.

The gene calls are TRBV7-2 and TRBJ2-2, with D perhaps assigned TRBD1 or TRBD2 (5 bases each). Trimming cost V 5 bases and J 2 bases, with 15 bases left between them. This CDR3 has 16 amino acids. Germline V CDR1 and CDR2: SGHTA, FQGNSA. Written as DNA, the CDR3 is TGTGCCAGCAGCACCCAGGGACCCGGAAACACCGGGGAGCTGTTTTTT. Translated: CASSTQGPGNTGELFF.

This clonotype was detected only a few times. The chain uses TRBV7-8 and TRBJ2-7; D is undetermined. This CDR3 has 14 residues. Germline V gene data show CDR1 as SGHVS and CDR2 as FQNEAQ. Trimming took off 1 base at V and 3 bases at J, with 10 bases between the two ends. CDR3 protein: CASSLGSAFYEQYF. CDR3 DNA: TGTGCCAGCAGCTTAGGTTCAGCCTTCTACGAGCAGTACTTC.

This clonotype was counted at least ten times. The V and J genes are TRBV20-1 and TRBJ1-5; D is undetermined. CDR1 is DFQATT and CDR2 is SNEGSKA in the germline V gene (reference sequence). V gave up 4 bases and J gave up 1 base, with 8 bases separating them. The CDR3 runs to 13 residues. The CDR3 reads CSAKSDSNQPQHF. The CDR3 DNA reads as TGCAGTGCTAAGTCGGACAGCAATCAGCCCCAGCATTTT.

This clonotype was seen at least ten times. A read error may produce the germline difference seen at one junction end. The rearrangement uses TRBV7-8 and TRBJ1-1; D is possibly TRBD1 (5 bases). The germline CDR1 and CDR2 sequences are SGHVS and FQNEAQ. The CDR3 spans 14 residues. DNA of the CDR3: TGTGCCAGCCGCTTAGACAGAATGAACACTGAAGCTTTCTTT. This codes for CASRLDRMNTEAFF. Supplemented by reference TRBV7-8 and TRBJ1-1, the full variable domain reads GAGVSQSPRYKVAKRGQDVALRCDPISGHVSLFWYQQALGQGPEFLTYFQNEAQLDKSGLPSDRFFAERPEGSVSTLKIQRTQQEDSAVYLCASRLDRMNTEAFFGQGTRLTVV.

This rearrangement joins TRBV2 to TRBJ1-1; the match to TRBD1 covers 8 bases. V was pared by 5 bases and J by 5 bases, with 4 bases of the junction left unmatched. This CDR3 spans 13 amino acids. Per germline, CDR1 SNHLY and CDR2 FYNNEI. The CDR3 sequence: CASSPQGETEAFF. Written as DNA, the CDR3 is TGTGCCAGCAGTCCACAGGGGGAGACTGAAGCTTTCTTT.

There are a few counts of this clonotype. J is TRBJ1-2 and V is TRBV12-3 or TRBV12-4; 9 bases agree with TRBD1. The CDR3 totals 13 residues. The ends lost 5 bases at V and 10 bases at J; junction bases unmatched: 8. The CDR3 sequence is CASSRTGVGDYTF. DNA for the CDR3: TGTGCCAGCAGTCGGACAGGGGTGGGCGACTACACCTTC.

The chain has TRBV19 and TRBJ1-5, with a tentative D call TRBD1 (5 bases). CDR1 is LNHDA and CDR2 is SQIVND in the germline V gene (reference sequence). V was shortened by 5 bases and J by 1 base, with 15 bases between the two germline ends. This CDR3 spans 16 amino acids. The CDR3 region is CASSPRGDYSNQPQHF. In DNA, the CDR3 is TGTGCCAGTAGTCCTAGAGGGGACTACAGCAATCAGCCCCAGCATTTT. Full variable domain (missing parts from reference TRBV19 and TRBJ1-5): DGGITQSPKYLFRKEGQNVTLSCEQNLNHDAMYWYRQDPGQGLRLIYYSQIVNDFQKGDIAEGYSVSREKKESFPLTVTSAQKNPTAFYLCASSPRGDYSNQPQHFGDGTRLSIL.

The chain has TRBV11-2 and TRBJ2-7; D gene uncertain. Germline values: CDR1 SGHAT, CDR2 FQNNGV. The CDR3 runs to 9 residues. This CDR3 is CASSSPARV. As DNA, the CDR3 is TGTGCCAGCAGCTCTCCGGCTCGGGTC.

This clonotype appeared a few times. The chain joins TRBV6-5 to TRBJ2-2; tentatively, D is TRBD2 (5 bases). The germline gives CDR1 MNHEY, CDR2 SVGAGI. The CDR3 has 14 amino acids. V lost 6 bases, J lost 0 bases, and 8 bases lay in between. CDR3 bases: TGTGCCAGCAGCGACTACTCGAACACCGGGGAGCTGTTTTTT. Its translation is CASSDYSNTGELFF.

This clonotype has a handful of counts. The genes are TRBV20-1 and TRBJ2-2; 9 nucleotides match TRBD2. The CDR3 totals 17 residues. Germline-derived CDR1 and CDR2 are DFQATT and SNEGSKA (reference sequence). The J segment lost 1 base and the V segment lost 0 bases, leaving 6 bases of the junction unmatched. This chain's CDR3 is CSARDVLAGVNTGELFF. In nucleotides, the CDR3 is TGCAGTGCTAGAGATGTATTAGCGGGAGTGAACACCGGGGAGCTGTTTTTT.

This clonotype has a handful of counts. This chain uses TRBV19 with TRBJ1-1; 8 bases map to TRBD1. Germline-derived CDR1 and CDR2 are LNHDA and SQIVND (reference sequence). The CDR3 totals 14 residues. Trimming removed 7 bases from V and 1 base from J; junction bases left unmatched: 5. CDR3 residues: CASNGQGTNTEAFF. For the CDR3, the DNA is TGTGCCAGTAACGGACAGGGAACGAACACTGAAGCTTTCTTT.